This is a list of T cell receptor beta chains from one sample in a study of blood T cell repertoires in COVID-19. Sequenced by immunoSEQ multiplex PCR; TCRdb stores in-frame clones only, minus some. The sample shows 200,000 or so clones, more than 75% of them seen only once. The specimen sequenced was peripheral blood. These receptor sequences come from a man between 50 and 59 years old with acute or convalescent COVID-19. Each CDR3 is given with its conserved first and last residue. D genes are given only for firm matches. Only part of the rows carry a size: once, few, many, or a class if the clone is expanded.

d_gene	v_gene	abundance	j_gene	CDR3nt	CDR3aa
-	TRBV18	-	TRBJ2-7	TGTGCCAGCTCACTGGCAGAAGCGTACGAGCAGTACTTC	CASSLAEAYEQYF
-	TRBV6-5	-	TRBJ2-1	TGTGCCAGCAGCCTGACTAGTGGATATGAGCAGTTCTTC	CASSLTSGYEQFF
TRBD1	TRBV19	-	TRBJ1-2	TGTGCCAGTAGTGACGACAGGGGGTCAAGTATTGGCTACACCTTC	CASSDDRGSSIGYTF
-	TRBV3-1/TRBV3-2	-	TRBJ1-5	TGTGCCAGCAGCCGAGGTGGGGAGTATCAGCCCCAGCATTTT	CASSRGGEYQPQHF
TRBD2	TRBV11-2	-	TRBJ2-7	TGTGCCAGCAGCTTAGCGGCTAGCGGGGGCTCCTACGAGCAGTACTTC	CASSLAASGGSYEQYF
-	TRBV5-4	-	TRBJ1-2	TGTGCCAGCTATCGGCAGGCAAAGTTGGGCTACACCTTC	CASYRQAKLGYTF
TRBD2	TRBV10-3	-	TRBJ2-2	TGTGCCATCAGCCCCGGGACTAGCGGGGGGGGCACCGGGGAGCTGTTTTTT	CAISPGTSGGGTGELFF
-	TRBV5-4	-	TRBJ1-1	TGTGCCAGCAGGACCGGTACAGAGGGTATGGGCACTGAAGCTTTCTTT	CASRTGTEGMGTEAFF
TRBD2	TRBV5-8	-	TRBJ2-1	TGTGCCAGCAGCTTGGAGTCAACTAGCGGGGGGCCGAGCTCCTACAATGAGCAGTTCTTC	CASSLESTSGGPSSYNEQFF
TRBD1	TRBV7-2	-	TRBJ2-5	TGTGCCAGCAGCTTATCAGGGGGTGAGACCCAGTACTTC	CASSLSGGETQYF
-	TRBV6-5	-	TRBJ1-6	TGTGCCAGCAGACAGGGCCCTAATTCACCCCTCCACTTT	CASRQGPNSPLHF
-	TRBV6-5	-	TRBJ1-6	TGTGCCAGCAGAGGGGCAGGTAGTTATTCACCCCTCCACTTT	CASRGAGSYSPLHF
TRBD1	TRBV5-4	once	TRBJ1-2	TGTGCCAGCAGTTTCCCATGGGACAGGGGAGGTGGCTACACCTTC	CASSFPWDRGGGYTF
-	TRBV10-3	-	TRBJ1-3	TGTGCCACCGCCGACAGCACCTCTGGAAACACCATATATTTT	CATADSTSGNTIYF
TRBD1	TRBV6-6	-	TRBJ1-6	TGTGCCAGCAGTTACGGGGACAGGGGGCGGTCACCCCTCCACTTT	CASSYGDRGRSPLHF
TRBD2	TRBV24-1	-	TRBJ2-1	TGTGCCACCAGTGATCGGGGGGACAATGAGCAGTTCTTC	CATSDRGDNEQFF
-	TRBV10-1	-	TRBJ1-2	TGCGCCAGCAGCCTGTCCCGGAGCTATGGCTACACCTTC	CASSLSRSYGYTF
TRBD1	TRBV4-1	-	TRBJ1-5	TGCGCCAGCAGCCAAGACCCGTGGACAGGGAGGAATCAGCCCCAGCATTTT	CASSQDPWTGRNQPQHF
-	TRBV3-1/TRBV3-2	-	TRBJ2-5	TGTGCCAGCAGCCAAGGGCGGAGGGAAGAGACCCAGTACTTC	CASSQGRREETQYF
-	TRBV6-1	-	TRBJ2-2	TGTGCCAGCAGTGAAAGTGGGCGTGGGACCGGGGAGCTGTTTTTT	CASSESGRGTGELFF
-	TRBV6-1	-	TRBJ1-3	TGTGCCAGCAGTGCCCCTGTAGACTTGGCTGGAAACACCATATATTTT	CASSAPVDLAGNTIYF
TRBD1	TRBV19	-	TRBJ1-5	TGTGCCAGTAGTATAGATCCACGGCAGGGGGCTTTCATGAGTCAGCCCCAGCATTTT	CASSIDPRQGAFMSQPQHF
TRBD2	TRBV5-4	-	TRBJ2-1	TGTGCCAGCAGCCCCGCCGGGACTAGCGGCTACAATGAGCAGTTCTTC	CASSPAGTSGYNEQFF
-	TRBV6-2/TRBV6-3	-	TRBJ1-1	TGTGCCAGCAGTTACCACGACATGAACACTGAAGCTTTCTTT	CASSYHDMNTEAFF
-	TRBV5-6	-	TRBJ2-7	TGTGCCAGCAGCCTAAACGGACATTCGTCTTGGTACGAGCAGTACTTC	CASSLNGHSSWYEQYF
-	TRBV5-1	-	TRBJ1-2	TGCGCCAGCAGCTTGACCCATCAGGAAGAGTATGGCTACACCTTC	CASSLTHQEEYGYTF
-	TRBV5-6	-	TRBJ1-5	TGTGCCAGCAGCTTGGGTTCAGGGTTCAATCAGCCCCAGCATTTT	CASSLGSGFNQPQHF
-	TRBV27	-	TRBJ1-6	TGTGCCAGCAGTCTTCGTGGGCAGGGTAATTATAATTCACCCCTCCACTTT	CASSLRGQGNYNSPLHF
TRBD1	TRBV6-1	-	TRBJ2-1	TGTGCCAGCAGTGACCCTCAACAGGGGGCGACCTACAATGAGCAGTTCTTC	CASSDPQQGATYNEQFF
TRBD1	TRBV19	-	TRBJ1-2	TGTGCCAGTTACCCGTACGACAGGGGGAATGCCTATGGCTACACCTTC	CASYPYDRGNAYGYTF
-	TRBV6-1	-	TRBJ1-1	TGTGCCAGCAGTGAGCTCCCAGACCAGCGCTTTGAAGCTTTCTTT	CASSELPDQRFEAFF
TRBD1	TRBV29-1	-	TRBJ1-2	TGCAGCGCAGGGACAGGGGTTAACGGCTACACCTTC	CSAGTGVNGYTF
-	TRBV5-4	-	TRBJ2-1	TGTGCCAGCAGCTTAACAGGCTCCTACAATGAGCAGTTCTTC	CASSLTGSYNEQFF
-	TRBV2	once	TRBJ1-1	TGTGCCAGCAGTGAATCGGTGTACTCTGAAGCTTTCTTT	CASSESVYSEAFF
TRBD1	TRBV29-1	-	TRBJ1-2	TGCAGCGTTGATGCTCCCATGGACAGGGTCGGCTACACCTTC	CSVDAPMDRVGYTF
TRBD1	TRBV6-5	-	TRBJ2-5	TGTGCCAGCAGTAGCGGGACAGGGATCGAGACCCAGTACTTC	CASSSGTGIETQYF
TRBD1	TRBV6-5	-	TRBJ2-3	TGTGCCAGCAGCCAATATAAGGGGGCGATTCAGTATTTT	CASSQYKGAIQYF
TRBD1	TRBV5-1	once	TRBJ1-2	TGCGCCAGCAGCGCGGACAGGGGGCAAGGCTACACCTTC	CASSADRGQGYTF
-	TRBV6-5	-	TRBJ1-5	TGTGCCAGCCGGGAGAACCCGGGGAGCAATCAGCCCCAGCATTTT	CASRENPGSNQPQHF